A single sample gave rise to the 16 T cell receptor beta chains below, sequenced in a study of beta chain features in type 1 diabetes. Study results and limitations: Within each of all four CD4+ subsets, Type 1 diabetes patients had TCRB CDR3s that were moderately but significantly shorter.

Expressed TCRB transcripts got sequenced, as all isolated RNA was reverse transcribed. Sequencing used immunoSEQ multiplex PCR; TCRdb keeps in-frame clones, though not all of them. The sample consists of 200,000 to 300,000 clones, about a fifth of them appearing once. The antigens for these receptors are not known. Sequencing was done on a sample of naive CD4+ T cells from blood. Receptors were obtained from a middle-aged woman with type 1 diabetes.

This clone was seen only a few times. V gene TRBV25-1 combines with J gene TRBJ2-4; tentatively, D is TRBD2 (6 bases). The CDR3 has 15 residues. The germline V and J ends were trimmed by 3 bases and 1 base, with 10 bases remaining between them. Germline CDR1 is MGHDK and CDR2 is SYGVNS. The CDR3 DNA reads TGTGCCAGCAGTGAGTGGAGGGCGGCCAAAAACATTCAGTACTTC. This codes for CASSEWRAAKNIQYF.

This clone was found a few times. This sequence joins TRBV29-1 and TRBJ2-1; 7 positions agree with TRBD2. The CDR3 covers 12 residues. V lost 3 bases and J lost 5; bases outside the gene matches: 1. The germline CDR1 and CDR2 sequences are SQVTM and ANQGSEA. Here the CDR3 DNA reads TGCAGCGTTGAGGGGGGGAACAATGAGCAGTTCTTC. Protein sequence: CSVEGGNNEQFF.

The chain uses TRBV15 and TRBJ2-5; 7 nucleotides align to TRBD2. CDR3 length: 15 amino acids. J lost 5 bases, V lost 1 base, and 7 bases had no gene match. The V gene's germline CDR1 is LNHNV and CDR2 YYDKDF (reference sequence). For the CDR3, the DNA is TGTGCCACCAGCAGAGCCAAGCGGGGTGGGGAGACCCAGTACTTC. Its protein product is CATSRAKRGGETQYF.

The chain employs TRBV2 and TRBJ1-5; 7 nucleotides line up with TRBD1. Germline CDR1 and CDR2: SNHLY and FYNNEI. The CDR3 consists of 15 residues. The V gene end was trimmed by 7 bases and the J gene end by 4 bases; junction bases not matched to a gene: 10. CDR3 nucleotide sequence: TGTGCCAGCACCCGAGGGACAGCCCCAAATCAGCCCCAGCATTTT. It encodes CASTRGTAPNQPQHF.

J is TRBJ2-2 and V is TRBV29-1, with 12 bases fitting TRBD1. Germline loops: CDR1 SQVTM, CDR2 ANQGSEA. This CDR3 has 15 amino acids. The junction had 6 bases not matched to a gene; V was cut back by 3 bases and J by 7 bases. The CDR3 loop reads CSVEGTGGWSGELFF. CDR3 DNA sequence: TGCAGCGTTGAGGGGACAGGGGGCTGGAGCGGGGAGCTGTTTTTT.

In DNA form, the CDR3 reads TGCGCCAGCAGCTACGGGACAGTAGGAGATACGCAGTATTTT. Translation gives CASSYGTVGDTQYF. The rearrangement uses TRBV5-1 and TRBJ2-3; 7 nucleotides line up with TRBD1. Unmatched junction bases numbered 6, after V lost 3 bases and J lost 5 bases. Germline V CDR1 and CDR2: SGHRS, YFSETQ. The CDR3 is 14 amino acids.

The chain uses TRBV5-1 and TRBJ2-6; possibly TRBD1 for D (6 bases). V lost 4 bases to trimming and J lost 0 bases, with 17 bases between them. There are 18 residues in the CDR3. Germline-derived CDR1 and CDR2 are SGHRS and YFSETQ. CDR3 region: CASSRTTDRISGANVLTF. CDR3 DNA: TGCGCCAGCAGCCGAACGACGGACAGAATCTCTGGGGCCAACGTCCTGACTTTC.

The chain joins TRBV2 to TRBJ1-2; 7 positions agree with TRBD1. Germline V CDR1 and CDR2: SNHLY, FYNNEI. The ends lost 6 bases at V and 5 bases at J; junction bases unmatched: 12. This CDR3 spans 15 amino acids. CDR3 amino acids: CASSPGQPGQYGYTF. CDR3 nucleotides: TGTGCCAGCAGCCCGGGACAGCCGGGTCAATATGGCTACACCTTC.

This clone has more than one count but fewer than ten. This chain uses TRBV30 with TRBJ2-7; no definite D call. The V and J ends lost 2 bases and 2 bases respectively, with 10 bases between them. Per germline, CDR1 GTSNPN and CDR2 SVGIG (reference sequence). CDR3 length: 13 residues. The DNA for the CDR3 is TGTGCCTGGAGTCCCGGGTCAACCTACGAGCAGTACTTC. This translates into CAWSPGSTYEQYF.

The chain employs TRBV5-1 and TRBJ2-1, with 10 bases identical to TRBD2. With V trimmed by 2 bases and J by 6 bases, 2 bases remained unmatched. Per germline, CDR1 SGHRS and CDR2 YFSETQ. This CDR3 has 14 residues. In DNA, the CDR3 is TGCGCCAGCAGCTTTAGCGGGGGGCCCAATGAGCAGTTCTTC. It specifies CASSFSGGPNEQFF.

This sequence joins TRBV5-4 and TRBJ2-1; 9 nucleotides line up with TRBD2. The CDR3 has 15 residues. V was pared by 2 bases and J by 3 bases, with 3 bases of the junction left unmatched. CDR1 and CDR2 from the germline V gene are SGHNT and YYREEE (reference sequence). The CDR3 region has the DNA TGTGCCAGCAGCTTAAGCGGGAGGTACTACAATGAGCAGTTCTTC. Encoded protein: CASSLSGRYYNEQFF.

V usage is TRBV7-2 and J usage is TRBJ1-3; TRBD1 aligns across 7 bases. The CDR3 totals 14 residues. V dropped 6 bases and J dropped 2; count of bases not matched to a gene: 4. Germline-derived CDR1 and CDR2 are SGHTA and FQGNSA. The DNA for the CDR3 is TGTGCCAGCAGACTACAGGGGACTGGAAACACCATATATTTT. It yields the protein CASRLQGTGNTIYF.

This clone was seen a handful of times. V gene TRBV28 combines with J gene TRBJ2-7; no definite D call. This CDR3 has 13 residues. CDR1 and CDR2 (germline): MDHEN, SYDVKM. V lost 7 bases to trimming and J lost 1 base, with 11 bases between them. As DNA, the CDR3 is TGTGCCAGCACCCCCTCCCGGTCCTACGAGCAGTACTTC. Its protein is CASTPSRSYEQYF.

This clone was detected only a few times. J is TRBJ2-5 and V is TRBV5-4; D gene ambiguous. The CDR3 sequence is 12 residues long. Germline assignment: CDR1 SGHNT and CDR2 YYREEE (reference sequence). Trimming cost V 2 bases and J 0 bases, with 2 bases left between them. The CDR3 spells CASSFNQETQYF. CDR3 sequence (DNA): TGTGCCAGCAGCTTTAACCAAGAGACCCAGTACTTC. Filled out from reference TRBV5-4 and TRBJ2-5, the complete variable domain reads ETGVTQSPTHLIKTRGQQVTLRCSSQSGHNTVSWYQQALGQGPQFIFQYYREEENGRGNFPPRFSGLQFPNYSSELNVNALELDDSALYLCASSFNQETQYFGPGTRLLVL.

The rearrangement uses TRBV6-5 and TRBJ1-2; D ambiguous. The CDR3 length is 13 residues. Germline V gene sequence: CDR1 MNHEY, CDR2 SVGAGI. Trimming cost V 0 bases and J 3 bases, with 5 bases left between them. The CDR3 DNA is TGTGCCAGCAGTTACTCTGAGGACTATGGCTACACCTTC. Residues: CASSYSEDYGYTF.

This clone was picked up a small number of times. V is TRBV7-2 and J is TRBJ2-7; 7 bases fit TRBD1. The ends lost 6 bases at V and 2 bases at J; junction bases unmatched: 10. Germline CDR1 reads SGHTA; CDR2 reads FQGNSA. There are 15 residues in the CDR3. Here the CDR3 reads CASRQHRDSAYEQYF. The CDR3 DNA reads as TGTGCCAGCAGGCAGCATAGGGACAGTGCCTACGAGCAGTACTTC.